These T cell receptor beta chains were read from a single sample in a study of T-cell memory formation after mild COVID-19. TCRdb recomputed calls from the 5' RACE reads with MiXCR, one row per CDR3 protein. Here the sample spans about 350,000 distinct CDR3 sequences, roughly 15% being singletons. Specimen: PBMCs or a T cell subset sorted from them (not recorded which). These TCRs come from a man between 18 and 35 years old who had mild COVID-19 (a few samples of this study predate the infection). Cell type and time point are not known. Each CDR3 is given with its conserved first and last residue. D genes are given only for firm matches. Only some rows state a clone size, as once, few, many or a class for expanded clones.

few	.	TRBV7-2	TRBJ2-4	TGTGCCAGCAGCTTAGGTAGAGTAGCCAAAAACATTCAGTACTTC	CASSLGRVAKNIQYF
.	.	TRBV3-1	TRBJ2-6	TGTGCCAGCAGCCAAGATGGGGCCGGTGGGGCCAACGTCCTGACTTTC	CASSQDGAGGANVLTF
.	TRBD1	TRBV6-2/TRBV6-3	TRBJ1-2	TGTGCCAGCAGTCACACCGTAAGGACAGGGGGAAACTATGGCTACACCTTC	CASSHTVRTGGNYGYTF
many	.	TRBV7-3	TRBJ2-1	TGTGCCAGCAGCCAGGGCGGCTCCTACAATGAGCAGTTCTTC	CASSQGGSYNEQFF
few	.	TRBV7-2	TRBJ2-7	TGTGCCAGCAGCCGTAATCGGGCGGGGTACGAGCAGTACTTC	CASSRNRAGYEQYF
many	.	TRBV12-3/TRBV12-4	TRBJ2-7	TGTGCCAGCACTCTTCAATCCGGGACACCCATCTTC	CASTLQSGTPIF
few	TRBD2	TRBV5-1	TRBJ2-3	TGCGCCAGCAGCTTGCTGTCGGGGGGGCCGACAGATACGCAGTATTTT	CASSLLSGGPTDTQYF
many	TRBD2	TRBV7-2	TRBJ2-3	TGTGCCAGCAGCTTAGTGCCTAGCGGGGGGGGAGGCGTGGCAGATACGCAGTATTTT	CASSLVPSGGGGVADTQYF
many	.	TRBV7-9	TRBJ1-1	TGTGCCAGCAGCTTAGGTCCCCACCTGACCGAAGCTTTCTTT	CASSLGPHLTEAFF
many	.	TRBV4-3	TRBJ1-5	TGCGCCAGCAGCCAAGACCGGTATAGCAATCAGCCCCAGCATTTT	CASSQDRYSNQPQHF
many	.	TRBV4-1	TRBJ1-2	TGCGCCAGCAGATCGGTGACGGGCCGTCCGGGCTACACCTTC	CASRSVTGRPGYTF
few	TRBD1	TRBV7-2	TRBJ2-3	TGTGCCAGCAGTCGGGACAGGTCAGATACGCAGTATTTT	CASSRDRSDTQYF
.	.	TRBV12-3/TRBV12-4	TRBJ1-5	TGTGCCAGCAGTTTGTCACAGAATCAGCCCCAGCATTTT	CASSLSQNQPQHF
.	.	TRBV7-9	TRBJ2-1	TGTGCCAGCAGCTTTCGGGCCAACCGGGGGGCAGTTGAGCAGTTCTTC	CASSFRANRGAVEQFF
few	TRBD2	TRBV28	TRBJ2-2	TGTGCCAGCGGACTAGAGAGCACCGGGGAGCTGTTTTTT	CASGLESTGELFF
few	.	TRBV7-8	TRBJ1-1	TGTGCCAGCAGCTCCCCTCGGCTCATCGGGACTGAAGCTTTCTTT	CASSSPRLIGTEAFF
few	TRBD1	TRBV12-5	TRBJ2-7	TGTGCTAGTGGTTACCCAGGGGGAGCAAGAACCTACGAGCAGTACTTC	CASGYPGGARTYEQYF
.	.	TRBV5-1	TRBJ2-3	TGCGCCAGCAGAACGGATTTAGGGGGCACAGATACGCAGTATTTT	CASRTDLGGTDTQYF
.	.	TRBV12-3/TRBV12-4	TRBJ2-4	TGTGCCAGCAGCCCTTCGTATACGCGGGAAAACATTCAGTACTTC	CASSPSYTRENIQYF
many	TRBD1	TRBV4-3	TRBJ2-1	TGCGCCAGCAGTCCCTCCGGGACAGGGCCCAATGAGCAGTTCTTC	CASSPSGTGPNEQFF
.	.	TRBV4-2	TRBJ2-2	TGTGCCAGCAGCCAAGACGGGCGTACCGGGGAGCTGTTTTTT	CASSQDGRTGELFF
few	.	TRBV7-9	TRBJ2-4	TGTGCAAGCGCTTCGGTGGCCAAAAACATTCAGTACTTC	CASASVAKNIQYF
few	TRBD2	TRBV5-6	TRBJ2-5	TGTGCCAGCAGCTCCGGGACTAGCGGGGCGCGCTTCCAAGAGACCCAGTACTTC	CASSSGTSGARFQETQYF
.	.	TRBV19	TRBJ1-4	TGTGCCAGCTCCACCAGGGCCTCCCACAATGAAAAACTGTTTTTT	CASSTRASHNEKLFF
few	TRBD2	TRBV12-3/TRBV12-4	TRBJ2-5	TGTGCCAGCAGTTTTGGCCGCGGGGGAGAGACCCAGTACTTC	CASSFGRGGETQYF
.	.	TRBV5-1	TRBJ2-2	TGCGCCAGCAGCTTGGCCCTCGGGACCGGGGAGCTGTTTTTT	CASSLALGTGELFF
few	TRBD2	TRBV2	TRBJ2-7	TGTGCCAGCAGTTTCACCCGGGCACTAGCGATCGACGAGCAGTACTTC	CASSFTRALAIDEQYF
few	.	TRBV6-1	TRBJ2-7	TGTGCCAGCAGTGAACGCCAGGGGAGGTACGAGCAGTACTTC	CASSERQGRYEQYF
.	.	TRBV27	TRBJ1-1	TGTGCCAGCAGTTTAAGGGGGGCGGGGGAGAACACTGAAGCTTTCTTT	CASSLRGAGENTEAFF
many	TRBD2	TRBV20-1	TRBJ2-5	TGCAGTGCTAGACTTCCCGGACTAGCGGGGGGGCCGGAGGAGACCCAGTACTTC	CSARLPGLAGGPEETQYF
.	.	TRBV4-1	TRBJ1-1	TGCGCCAGCAGCCAAGAGGCGGCGGGGGCCGGGAACACTGAAGCTTTCTTT	CASSQEAAGAGNTEAFF
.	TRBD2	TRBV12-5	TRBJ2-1	TGTGCTAGTGGTCCCCCGGGACTAGCGGGGGGGAACTCCTACAATGAGCAGTTCTTC	CASGPPGLAGGNSYNEQFF
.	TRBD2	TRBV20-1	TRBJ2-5	TGCAGTGCTAGAGGATCTCTAGCGGGGGAAGAGACCCAGTACTTC	CSARGSLAGEETQYF
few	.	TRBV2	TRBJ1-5	TGTGCCAGCAGTTACCCTGCCCGTCTTAATCAGCCCCAGCATTTT	CASSYPARLNQPQHF
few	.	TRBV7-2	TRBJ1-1	TGTGCCAGCAGCCAACCACCTCCCCATGGGAACACTGAAGCTTTCTTT	CASSQPPPHGNTEAFF
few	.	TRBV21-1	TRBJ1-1	TGTGCCAGCAGCAAAGACTCCGCACACGCCGGACCTGAAGCTTTCTTT	CASSKDSAHAGPEAFF
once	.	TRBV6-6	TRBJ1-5	TGTGCCAGCAGTTACGAGGGTGGGGGAAACAATCAGCCCCAGCATTTT	CASSYEGGGNNQPQHF
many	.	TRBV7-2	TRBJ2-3	TGTGCCAGCAGCTTACAGGGGAATACGCAGTATTTT	CASSLQGNTQYF
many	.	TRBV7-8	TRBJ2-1	TGTGCCAGCAGCGCTGGCGTATCCGGAAACAATGAGCAGTTCTTC	CASSAGVSGNNEQFF
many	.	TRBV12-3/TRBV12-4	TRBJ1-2	TGTGCCAGCAGGAGGCCAGCCGCAGGCTATGGCTACACCTTC	CASRRPAAGYGYTF
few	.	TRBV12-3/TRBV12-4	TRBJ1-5	TGTGCCAGCAGCCCTCGGGGGGCAAGACAGCCCCAGCATTTT	CASSPRGARQPQHF
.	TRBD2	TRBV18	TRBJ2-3	TGTGCCAGCTCACTCAGGACTAGCGGGGGAACAGATACGCAGTATTTT	CASSLRTSGGTDTQYF
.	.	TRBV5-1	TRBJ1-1	TGCGCCAGCAGCCCCCTCGCGGAGGACACTGAAGCTTTCTTT	CASSPLAEDTEAFF
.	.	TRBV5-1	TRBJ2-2	TGCGCCAGCAGCGGGGGCCTGGGCACCGGGGAGCTGTTTTTT	CASSGGLGTGELFF
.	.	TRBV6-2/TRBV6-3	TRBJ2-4	TGTGCCAGCAGTTACACCGAGACGGTCGACATTCAGTACTTC	CASSYTETVDIQYF
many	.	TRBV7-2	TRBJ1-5	TGTGCCAGCAGCTTACGGGGGGACCAGCCCCAGCATTTT	CASSLRGDQPQHF
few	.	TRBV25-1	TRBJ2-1	TGTGCCAGTCGCTTCGGTGATGAGCAGTTCTTC	CASRFGDEQFF
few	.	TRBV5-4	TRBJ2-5	TGTGCCAGCAGCACGCTTTTTCAGGAGACCCAGTACTTC	CASSTLFQETQYF
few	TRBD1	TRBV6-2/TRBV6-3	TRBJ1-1	TGTGCCAGCAGTTACTCATCCGGGACAGGGGGCACTGAAGCTTTCTTT	CASSYSSGTGGTEAFF
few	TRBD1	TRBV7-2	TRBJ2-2	TGTGCCAGCAGCTTTTTGACAGGGAGCCGCACCGGGGAGCTGTTTTTT	CASSFLTGSRTGELFF
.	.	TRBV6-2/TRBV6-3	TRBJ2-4	TGTGCCAGCAGTTACTACTTGGCGGGTGAAGCCAAAAACATTCAGTACTTC	CASSYYLAGEAKNIQYF
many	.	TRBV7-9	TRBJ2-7	TGTGCCAGCAGCCCTCCAAGACAGGCTACCTACGAGCAGTACTTC	CASSPPRQATYEQYF
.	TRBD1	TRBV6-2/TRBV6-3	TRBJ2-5	TGTGCCAGCAGCCCCAGACAGGGGCCGGGAGAGACCCAGTACTTC	CASSPRQGPGETQYF
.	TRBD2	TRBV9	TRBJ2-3	TGTGCCAGCAGCGTAGGCGGCGGGGGGCTCGGCACAGATACGCAGTATTTT	CASSVGGGGLGTDTQYF
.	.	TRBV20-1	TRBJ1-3	TGCAGTGCTAGACCGGGGAACGGAAACACCATATATTTT	CSARPGNGNTIYF
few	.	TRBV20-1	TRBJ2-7	TGCAGTGCGGTATATAGCGGTAACTCCTACGAGCAGTACTTC	CSAVYSGNSYEQYF
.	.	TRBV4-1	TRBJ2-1	TGCGCCAGCAGCCAAGATCCAGCGGAAACGTACAATGAGCAGTTCTTC	CASSQDPAETYNEQFF